Listed below are T cell receptor beta chains from one sample, sequenced in a study of cytomegalovirus exposure and HLA in healthy donors. The data were produced by immunoSEQ multiplex PCR, yet TCRdb's version contains in-frame clones alone and is incomplete. The sample consists of 150,000 to 190,000 clones, about 68% of them appearing once. Sequences were obtained from PBMCs. These receptors were obtained from a man between 18 and 29 years old in good health and CMV-seronegative. Each CDR3 is given with its conserved first and last residue. Fields, in order: V gene, clone size, J gene, D gene, CDR3 protein, CDR3 DNA. The D gene is left open where the match is weak. Some rows have no size entry. The others give once, few or many, or a class for an expanded clone.

>TRBV4-2|.|TRBJ2-3|.
CASSQDQGDTDTQYF
TGTGCCAGCAGCCAAGATCAAGGAGACACAGATACGCAGTATTTT
>TRBV6-5|.|TRBJ2-5|.
CASSPLGGRAETQYF
TGTGCCAGCAGCCCCCTCGGGGGACGAGCAGAGACCCAGTACTTC
>TRBV7-9|.|TRBJ2-3|TRBD2
CASSLGSGIGTDTQYF
TGTGCCAGCAGCTTAGGAAGCGGGATTGGCACAGATACGCAGTATTTT
>TRBV5-1|.|TRBJ1-4|TRBD1
CASSEGTGSYEKLFF
TGCGCCAGCAGCGAAGGGACAGGGAGTTATGAAAAACTGTTTTTT
>TRBV6-5|once|TRBJ1-5|TRBD1
CASRTGGRDQPQHF
TGTGCCAGCAGAACAGGGGGAAGAGATCAGCCCCAGCATTTT
>TRBV7-8|.|TRBJ2-3|TRBD2
CASSSLLAGVADTQYF
TGTGCCAGCAGCTCCCTACTAGCGGGAGTAGCAGATACGCAGTATTTT
>TRBV7-2|.|TRBJ2-7|.
CASARWSSYEQYF
TGTGCCAGCGCACGCTGGAGCTCCTACGAGCAGTACTTC
>TRBV10-1|.|TRBJ2-5|.
CASSEGTPAGTQYF
TGCGCCAGCAGCGAAGGGACTCCAGCTGGGACCCAGTACTTC
>TRBV5-5|.|TRBJ2-1|.
CASSLEAASSYNEQFF
TGTGCCAGCAGCTTGGAGGCGGCTAGCTCCTACAATGAGCAGTTCTTC
>TRBV18|.|TRBJ1-1|TRBD1
CASSLGQGTEAFF
TGTGCCAGCTCATTGGGACAGGGTACTGAAGCTTTCTTT
>TRBV7-9|.|TRBJ2-1|.
CSSSSPTSLGEQFF
TGTTCCAGCAGCTCCCCCACTAGCTTAGGTGAGCAGTTCTTC
>TRBV7-2|.|TRBJ2-1|.
CASIRTPWLRDNEQFF
TGTGCCAGCATCCGTACACCGTGGTTGCGGGACAATGAGCAGTTCTTC
>TRBV6-5|few|TRBJ2-3|.
CASKMVATPGDTQYF
TGTGCCAGCAAAATGGTAGCAACCCCCGGAGATACGCAGTATTTT
>TRBV5-4|.|TRBJ2-1|TRBD2
CASSEWTSGRDEQFF
TGTGCCAGCAGCGAATGGACTAGCGGGAGAGATGAGCAGTTCTTC
>TRBV9|.|TRBJ2-7|TRBD1
CASSGDSHYEQYF
TGTGCCAGCAGCGGGGACAGCCACTACGAGCAGTACTTC
>TRBV19|.|TRBJ1-1|TRBD1
CASKGQGDTEAFF
TGTGCCAGTAAAGGGCAGGGGGACACTGAAGCTTTCTTT
>TRBV29-1|.|TRBJ2-1|.
CSVPEGNEQFF
TGCAGCGTCCCAGAGGGCAATGAGCAGTTCTTC
>TRBV13|.|TRBJ2-6|TRBD2
CASSSGLAELYSGANVLTF
TGTGCCAGCAGCTCGGGACTAGCGGAACTATACTCTGGGGCCAACGTCCTGACTTTC
>TRBV5-8|.|TRBJ1-1|TRBD1
CASSYLGQGGNTEAFF
TGTGCCAGCAGCTACCTCGGACAGGGCGGGAACACTGAAGCTTTCTTT
>TRBV7-6|.|TRBJ2-1|.
CASSSVPSAGEQFF
TGTGCCAGCAGCTCCGTCCCCTCCGCAGGGGAGCAGTTCTTC
>TRBV15|few|TRBJ2-7|TRBD1
CATSRSTPDRRHGEQYF
TGTGCCACCAGCAGGTCAACCCCGGACAGGCGACACGGCGAGCAGTACTTC
>TRBV5-1|.|TRBJ2-5|.
CASSYGQLQETQYF
TGCGCCAGCAGCTACGGACAGCTCCAAGAGACCCAGTACTTC
>TRBV5-5|.|TRBJ2-1|TRBD1
CASSFQGANEQFF
TGTGCCAGCAGCTTTCAGGGGGCCAATGAGCAGTTCTTC
>TRBV11-2|.|TRBJ2-7|TRBD1
CASSPDRVTYEQYF
TGTGCCAGCAGCCCGGACAGGGTCACCTACGAGCAGTACTTC
>TRBV6-1|.|TRBJ2-7|TRBD1
CASSDPRQGAGEQYF
TGTGCCAGCAGTGATCCGCGACAGGGGGCAGGTGAGCAGTACTTC
>TRBV7-8|.|TRBJ1-2|TRBD1
CASSIGAGGNYGYTF
TGTGCCAGCAGCATAGGGGCAGGGGGGAACTATGGCTACACCTTC
>TRBV4-1|few|TRBJ1-2|TRBD1
CASSQGDRGANYGYTF
TGCGCCAGCAGCCAGGGGGACAGGGGAGCTAACTATGGCTACACCTTC
>TRBV7-2|.|TRBJ1-6|.
CASRDSYSPLHF
TGTGCCAGCAGAGACAGCTATTCACCCCTCCACTTT